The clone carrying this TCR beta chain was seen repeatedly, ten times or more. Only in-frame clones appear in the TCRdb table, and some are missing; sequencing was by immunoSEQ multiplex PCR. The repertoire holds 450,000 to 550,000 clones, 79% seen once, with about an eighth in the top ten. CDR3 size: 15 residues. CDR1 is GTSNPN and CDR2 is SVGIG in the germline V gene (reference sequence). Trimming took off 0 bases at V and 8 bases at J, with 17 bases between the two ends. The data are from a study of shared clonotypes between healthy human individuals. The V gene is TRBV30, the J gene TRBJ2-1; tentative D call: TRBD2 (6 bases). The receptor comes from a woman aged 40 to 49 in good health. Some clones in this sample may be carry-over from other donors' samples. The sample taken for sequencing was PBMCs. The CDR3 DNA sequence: TGTGCCTGGAGTGTACTGGGTGGGAGGCCCCATGAGCAGTTCTTC. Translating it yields CAWSVLGGRPHEQFF. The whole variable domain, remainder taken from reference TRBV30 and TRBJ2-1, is SQTIHQWPATLVQPVGSPLSLECTVEGTSNPNLYWYRQAAGRGLQLLFYSVGIGQISSEVPQNLSASRPQDRQFILSSKKLLLSDSGFYLCAWSVLGGRPHEQFFGPGTRLTVL.